These 12 T cell receptor beta chains originate from one sample sequenced in a study of molecular identifiers for immune sequencing clone quantification. Each CDR3 protein gets one entry after TCRdb re-called the PCR reads with MiXCR. The data hold 50,000 to 65,000 distinct CDR3 sequences, with under 30% observed a single time. Source material: naive CD8+ T cells from blood, with Jurkat cell RNA spiked in. Subset in this sample: FACS-sorted CD8+CD4-CCR7+CD45RA+ naive T cells. These receptors were taken from a human donor in good health. Some libraries in this study had Jurkat cell RNA spiked in.

This clonotype was found many times. The gene calls are TRBV12-3 or TRBV12-4 and TRBJ2-3; D unresolved. The CDR3 runs to 12 residues. Deletions cut 3 bases from V and 8 bases from J, with 9 bases between. The CDR3 DNA reads as TGTGCCAGCAGTTTGATTGACGGTACGCAGTATTTT. This gives the protein CASSLIDGTQYF.

In its sample, this clonotype was seen many times. J is TRBJ2-7 and V is TRBV28; TRBD2 matches 8 bases. The CDR3 length is 15 residues. V shed 4 bases, J shed 0 bases, and the junction held 5 bases outside the gene matches. Germline V gene data show CDR1 as MDHEN and CDR2 as SYDVKM. CDR3 residues: CASSYLAGSSYEQYF. In DNA form, the CDR3 reads TGTGCCAGCAGTTACTTAGCGGGAAGCTCCTACGAGCAGTACTTC.

This clonotype was counted many times. The chain joins TRBV7-9 to TRBJ2-7; tentative D call: TRBD1 (5 bases). Between the trimmed V and J ends, which lost 5 bases and 3 bases, there was a span of 11 bases. The CDR3 contains 13 residues. In germline, CDR1 is SEHNR, CDR2 FQNEAQ (reference sequence). The CDR3 reads CASSQMTVYEQYF. CDR3 sequence (DNA): TGTGCCAGCAGCCAGATGACAGTCTACGAGCAGTACTTC.

Concerning this clonotype itself: With a much larger clone just one base away, this may be a read error. The V call is TRBV6-2 or TRBV6-3, the J call TRBJ2-7; D may be TRBD1 or TRBD2 (5 bases each). The CDR3 totals 15 residues. V was clipped by 6 bases and J by 3 bases, with 18 bases between them. Germline V gene sequence: CDR1 MNHEY, CDR2 SVGEGT. The CDR3 DNA reads as TGTGCCAGCAGGAACGGGGCAGGGAACGTCTACGAGCAGTACTTC. Translation: CASRNGAGNVYEQYF.

This clonotype was seen more than once but under ten times. Germline and junction disagree at one end, which may indicate a read error. The V and J genes are TRBV14 and TRBJ2-3; 8 nucleotides line up with TRBD1. The CDR3 has 15 residues. The V gene's germline CDR1 is SGHDN and CDR2 FVKESK. This CDR3 is CAGSQYQGAGDTQYF. The CDR3 coding sequence is TGTGCCGGCAGCCAATACCAGGGGGCAGGAGACACGCAGTATTTT.

The table lists this clonotype with a few counts. This sequence joins TRBV28 and TRBJ2-3, with D tentatively TRBD2 (5 bases). The CDR3 extends over 15 amino acids. CDR1 is MDHEN and CDR2 is SYDVKM in the germline V gene. V lost 7 bases, J lost 1 base, and 15 bases lay in between. Written as DNA, the CDR3 is TGTGCCAGCAAGGGTGGGAGACACCGCACAGATACGCAGTATTTT. This translates into CASKGGRHRTDTQYF.

About this clonotype itself: No conserved phenylalanine or tryptophan ends this CDR3, so it is likely a read error. The rearrangement joins TRBV11-2 to TRBJ2-3; 11 bases line up with TRBD2. The CDR3 sequence is 15 residues long. Losses at the gene ends were 6 bases for V and 2 bases for J; bases not matched to a gene: 4. Germline CDR1 and CDR2: SGHAT and FQNNGV. CDR3 in DNA: TGTGCCAGCAGAAGGACTAGCGGGCCCACAGATACGCAGTATTCT. It translates to CASRRTSGPTDTQYS.

The sample holds many counts of this clonotype. V gene TRBV19 combines with J gene TRBJ2-3, with D perhaps TRBD1 or TRBD2 (5 bases each). V was shortened by 6 bases and J by 0 bases, with 13 bases between the two germline ends. Germline assignment: CDR1 LNHDA and CDR2 SQIVND (reference sequence). CDR3 length: 15 residues. The CDR3 is CASSPSGGSTDTQYF. The CDR3 DNA is TGTGCCAGTAGCCCTAGTGGGGGTAGCACAGATACGCAGTATTTT.

This clonotype has a count of ten or more. The chain combines TRBV12-3 or TRBV12-4 with TRBJ2-1, with 8 positions matching TRBD1. The CDR3 extends over 14 amino acids. The V and J ends lost 3 bases and 8 bases, in that order; junction bases with no gene match: 6. As DNA, the CDR3 is TGTGCCAGCAGTTTTATCCAGGGGGCCTATGAGCAGTTCTTC. Protein product: CASSFIQGAYEQFF.

This clonotype showed up many times. J is TRBJ2-1 and V is TRBV11-2; 8 nucleotides match TRBD1. The V gene end was trimmed by 1 base and the J gene end by 0 bases; junction bases not matched to a gene: 2. This CDR3 is built from 16 residues. Germline V lookup: CDR1 SGHAT, CDR2 FQNNGV. CDR3 in amino acids: CASSLGQGSSYNEQFF. The DNA of the CDR3 is TGTGCCAGCAGCTTAGGACAGGGGAGCTCCTACAATGAGCAGTTCTTC.

This clonotype was detected many times. The chain uses TRBV12-3 or TRBV12-4 and TRBJ2-5; 7 positions agree with TRBD1. J gave up 3 bases and V 6 bases, and 10 bases lay outside the gene matches. The CDR3 covers 15 residues. The CDR3: CASSDPGTAKETQYF. In DNA, the CDR3 is TGTGCCAGCAGCGACCCGGGGACAGCGAAAGAGACCCAGTACTTC.

Details on this clonotype: A much larger clone differs by one base, so this may be a read error. V is TRBV7-9 and J is TRBJ2-7; D may be TRBD1 (6 bases). Germline CDR1 SEHNR, CDR2 FQNEAQ (reference sequence). CDR3 size: 13 residues. Trimming cost V 5 bases and J 5 bases, with 13 bases left between them. In DNA form, the CDR3 reads TGTGCCAGCAGCCACCGGGACACCGACGAGCAGTACTTC. Translation gives CASSHRDTDEQYF.